This T cell receptor (beta chain) emerged from a study of post-analysis software for immune sequencing data (dated by TCRdb to about 2015). For the study in its entirety: Relapsing-remitting, secondary progressive and progressive-relapsing multiple sclerosis were recorded as disease courses, and subtype annotation was lacking for some patients. The patient repertoires were compared against about 10 previously published healthy control repertoires obtained from donors aged about 6 to 28 years. A subset of samples was prepared in parallel using single-end sample barcoding, then pooled and co-amplified after Illumina adapter ligation. Points the paper makes about the study in general: Direct clustering with F measure showed strong co-clustering of samples prepared in the same batch, prompting a batch-effect correction. The control group was slightly older than the multiple sclerosis patient group. Normalized Chao1 diversity was significantly lower in multiple sclerosis patients than controls, suggesting substantial peripheral T-cell clonal expansion.

To demonstrate the VDJtools post-analysis software, TCR beta repertoires were profiled from the peripheral blood of about 13 young patients with multiple sclerosis. The patients with multiple sclerosis were children and adolescents between about 6 and 15 years of age. Worth noting for this clonotype: Its recognized antigen is unknown. No base qualities exist here, and no much larger clone lies one base off it.

The library was obtained by PCR. Sequencing instrument: Illumina HiSeq 2500. To reduce PCR and sequencing biases, unique molecular identifiers were built into the TCR beta cDNA libraries. Every 1 to 10 million input T cells yielded about 500,000 cDNA molecules, meaning each molecule approximated one T cell. The same protocol used for the earlier healthy control dataset was applied to prepare and sequence the patient libraries. Samples belonging to the same batch were prepared together, multiplexed and sequenced on a shared HiSeq lane. On the study's bioinformatics: Raw barcoded reads were processed with MIGEC, discarding single-read molecular identifier groups before consensus assembly and CDR3 extraction. Clonotype tables were post-analysed with VDJtools, normalizing diversity by down-sampling all datasets to the smallest sample size. To correct batch-related cross-sample contamination, repertoire overlap clustering matched CDR3 amino acid sequences but not nucleotide sequences. TCRdb itself trimmed the public reads at Q25 with fastp, ran MiXCR and retained productive beta chains. Identical CDR3 protein sequences are pooled into one entry, listed with their most common genes and DNA. TCRdb assigned the V and J calls; the authors' analysis was not used. The sample table records 800,000 to 950,000 distinct CDR3 sequences; roughly 50% of these occur just once. The ten largest clones take up 4.6% of the sample.

The TCR comes from a girl aged 5-17 years with multiple sclerosis. Specimen: blood.

Here is the DNA: TGTGCCAGCAGAACAGGGGGCGCGGACACCGGGGAGCTGTTTTTT. Translated, it gives CASRTGGADTGELFF. The V and J genes are TRBV6-4 and TRBJ2-2; TRBD1 lines up with 9 middle nucleotides. CDR1 and CDR2 are drawn from the germline V gene: MRHNA, SNTAGT. The germline V and J ends show losses of 6 bases and 3 bases respectively, and no gene match explains 5 bases of the junction. The CDR3 spans 15 residues, from the cysteine through the phenylalanine. Just the 45-base CDR3 DNA is kept, in frame starting at base 1.